This T cell receptor (beta chain) was sequenced in a study of CD8+CD57+ T cells in acquired aplastic anemia (dated by TCRdb to between 2018 and 2020). At the level of the whole study: A mean of about 3.2 ug of DNA, ranging from roughly 0.2 to 27.4 ug, was extracted from sorted CD4+ and CD8+ cells. For healthy donor samples, the average read count was around 10 million for CD4+ cells and around 12 million for CD8+ cells. The paper as a whole reports these results and caveats: No significant difference in CD8+ Simpson's diversity was found between patients and healthy controls (P=0.060). Although roughly 29 CD8+ CDR3 sequences were shared by patients and controls, these sequences appeared highly expressed in patients and within the immunodominant clones of patients.

Regarding this clonotype: Its antigen is unknown. The junction departs from germline at one end; a sequencing error may be responsible.

The CDR3, cysteine through phenylalanine, is 15 amino acids long. Only the CDR3 DNA stays, 45 bases, in frame from base 1. The germline V gene (reference sequence) sets CDR1 to SSHAT and CDR2 to FNYEAQ. TCR beta VDJ combination and CDR3 sequence profiling used genomic DNA as the template. An Illumina HiSeq 2000 was used for TCR repertoire sequencing. In the original analysis: TRBV/TRBJ rearrangement plots, CDR3 size and DJ length profiles, and Simpson's diversity index were used to evaluate the repertoires. The most abundant DNA sequence in the deep sequencing data was defined as the immunodominant clone. CDR3 amino acid sequences were checked for sharing between subjects and were compared against published repertoires and the VDJdb database. TCRdb reworked the public reads: Q25 trimming with fastp, MiXCR clone assembly, productive beta chains retained. Here each entry gathers all rows of one CDR3 protein and keeps the most common genes and DNA. The V and J calls reflect TCRdb's pipeline rather than the authors' work. The sample profile shows about 170,000 distinct CDR3 sequences; 55% to 70% of them were found once. Roughly 42% of the sample is taken by the ten largest.

In this study, sorted CD4+ and CD8+ T cells from the blood of healthy subjects and of severe aplastic anemia patients had their TCR repertoires deep-sequenced. Ficoll-Paque density gradient centrifugation was used to isolate peripheral blood mononuclear cells. Before DNA extraction, CD4+ and CD8+ T cells were sorted with FACS or magnetic beads. Sequencing was carried out using sorted CD4+, CD8+, or CD8+CD57+ T cells (not recorded which) from PBMCs. The origin of this receptor is a human donor in good health. The receptor chain draws on TRBV7-7 and TRBJ2-5; tentative D gene TRBD2, with 6 bases matching. The J call may be incorrect, as the DNA end agrees better with TRBJ2-1. The base sequence is TGTGCTAGCAGCCCGATTAGTGGGAGGAACGGCGAGCAGTTCTTC. This yields the protein CASSPISGRNGEQFF.